The clone carrying this T cell receptor (beta chain) was detected only a few times. What it binds is not known. Researchers report immunoSEQ v3.0 was run at survey level. Libraries were prepared by immunoSEQ multiplex PCR; TCRdb keeps only in-frame clonotypes and omits some of them. The table has about 38,000 clones, 75% to 90% seen once. The sample is drawn from a study of long-term antiretroviral therapy in people with HIV. General observations from the study: In samples taken after ART, diversity increased but remained below transplant donor control levels.

CDR3 length: 15 residues. Unmatched junction bases numbered 7, after V lost 6 bases and J lost 3 bases. Germline CDR1 reads MNHNS; CDR2 reads SASEGT. This sequence joins TRBV6-1 and TRBJ1-5, with 8 nucleotides matching TRBD1. The receptor was derived from a man younger than 35 with HIV. The starting material was unsorted PBMCs, obtained 1.5 years after starting antiretroviral therapy. The CDR3 loop reads CASRPDRGDNQPQHF. CDR3 nucleotide sequence: TGTGCCAGCAGGCCCGACAGGGGCGACAATCAGCCCCAGCATTTT.